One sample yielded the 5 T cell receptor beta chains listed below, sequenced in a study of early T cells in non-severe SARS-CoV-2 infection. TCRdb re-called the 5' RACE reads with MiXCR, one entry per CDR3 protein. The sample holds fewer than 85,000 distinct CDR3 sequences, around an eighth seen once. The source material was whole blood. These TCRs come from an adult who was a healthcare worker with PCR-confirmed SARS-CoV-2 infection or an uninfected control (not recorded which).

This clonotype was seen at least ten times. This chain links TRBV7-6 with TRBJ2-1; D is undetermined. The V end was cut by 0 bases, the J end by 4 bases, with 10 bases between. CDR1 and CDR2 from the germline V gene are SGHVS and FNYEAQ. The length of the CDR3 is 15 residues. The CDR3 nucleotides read TGTGCCAGCAGCTTAGCGCGCACAAAGTACAATGAGCAGTTCTTC. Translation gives CASSLARTKYNEQFF.

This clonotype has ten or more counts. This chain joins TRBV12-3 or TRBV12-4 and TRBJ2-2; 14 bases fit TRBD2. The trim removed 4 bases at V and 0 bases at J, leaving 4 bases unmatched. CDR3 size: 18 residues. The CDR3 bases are TGTGCCAGCAGTTCCGGGACTAGCGGGGGAGCGAACACCGGGGAGCTGTTTTTT. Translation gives CASSSGTSGGANTGELFF.

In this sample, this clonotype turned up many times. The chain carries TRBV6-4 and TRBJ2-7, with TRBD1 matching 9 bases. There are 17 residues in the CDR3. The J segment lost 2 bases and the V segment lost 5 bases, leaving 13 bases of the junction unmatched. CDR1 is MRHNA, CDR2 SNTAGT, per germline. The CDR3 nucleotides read TGTGCCAGCAGTCATAGGGTCTGGACAGGGGATCCCTACGAGCAGTACTTC. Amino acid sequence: CASSHRVWTGDPYEQYF.

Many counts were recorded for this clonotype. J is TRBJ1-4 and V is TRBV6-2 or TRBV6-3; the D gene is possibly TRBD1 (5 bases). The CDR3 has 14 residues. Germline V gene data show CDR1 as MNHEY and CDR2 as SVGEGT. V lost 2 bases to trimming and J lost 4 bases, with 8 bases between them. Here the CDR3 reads CASSYTGLNEKLFF. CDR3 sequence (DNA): TGTGCCAGCAGTTACACGGGACTTAATGAAAAACTGTTTTTT.

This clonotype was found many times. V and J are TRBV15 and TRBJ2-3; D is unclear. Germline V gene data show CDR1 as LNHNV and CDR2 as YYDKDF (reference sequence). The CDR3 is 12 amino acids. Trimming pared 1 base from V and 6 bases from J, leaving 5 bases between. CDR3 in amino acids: CATSRVKDTQYF. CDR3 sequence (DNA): TGTGCCACCAGCAGAGTAAAGGATACGCAGTATTTT.